The 11 T cell receptor beta chains in this list originate from one sample, sequenced in a study of T cell changes during pregnancy in multiple sclerosis. The assay was immunoSEQ multiplex PCR, and TCRdb's table has in-frame clones only and misses some. Of 100,000 or so clones listed, roughly 92% were seen once; the top ten hold 0.99%. The sequencing here drew on peripheral blood, taken after pregnancy. The receptors derive from a female donor with multiple sclerosis, enrolled in a pregnancy study.

A few counts support this clone. Here the CDR3 reads CASSWTGVSNTIYF. CDR3 bases: TGTGCCAGCAGCTGGACAGGAGTATCAAACACCATATATTTT. This sequence joins TRBV7-9 and TRBJ1-3, with 7 bases matching TRBD1. CDR1 and CDR2 from the germline V gene are SEHNR and FQNEAQ (reference sequence). This CDR3 has 14 amino acids. The V segment lost 4 bases and the J segment 6 bases; nucleotides outside the gene matches: 6.

The CDR3 DNA sequence: TGTGCCAGCAGCTTAAGAGGGCAGGGGGTTGCCGAGCAGTACTTC. Translation: CASSLRGQGVAEQYF. The chain carries TRBV11-2 and TRBJ2-7; 7 bases are a match to TRBD1. Trimming took 2 bases from V and 6 from J; bases not matched to a gene: 10. Germline CDR1 is SGHAT and CDR2 is FQNNGV. The CDR3 covers 15 residues.

This clone was recorded once. The V gene is TRBV27, the J gene TRBJ1-1; 7 nucleotides align to TRBD1. This CDR3 is 14 amino acids long. The germline V gene has CDR1 MNHEY and CDR2 SMNVEV (reference sequence). The V gene end was trimmed by 5 bases and the J gene end by 4 bases; junction bases not matched to a gene: 7. CDR3 DNA: TGTGCCAGCAGTCTAGGGGGCTTACGCACTGAAGCTTTCTTT. It codes for CASSLGGLRTEAFF.

This chain uses TRBV5-1 with TRBJ1-1, with D perhaps TRBD1 (5 bases). Germline V lookup: CDR1 SGHRS, CDR2 YFSETQ. This CDR3 spans 13 amino acids. The V gene lost 0 bases and the J gene lost 5 bases, with 8 bases spanning the gap. The CDR3 reads CASSLEGFTEAFF. In DNA, the CDR3 is TGCGCCAGCAGCTTGGAGGGGTTTACTGAAGCTTTCTTT.

This clone appeared once. V is TRBV29-1 and J is TRBJ2-1; D call uncertain. Germline V gene sequence: CDR1 SQVTM, CDR2 ANQGSEA. The CDR3 is made up of 14 amino acids. The V and J ends lost 8 bases and 5 bases respectively, with 19 bases between them. The CDR3 nucleotides are TGCAGCTCATTGACCGGAGTTGCAAACAATGAGCAGTTCTTC. Translating it yields CSSLTGVANNEQFF.

The chain couples TRBV9 to TRBJ2-2; D is perhaps TRBD2 (5 bases). In germline, CDR1 is SGDLS, CDR2 YYNGEE. CDR3 length equals 14 residues. Trimming pared 5 bases from V and 3 bases from J, leaving 11 bases between. The CDR3 bases are TGTGCCAGCAGGCACGAACTAGACACCGGGGAGCTGTTTTTT. It yields the protein CASRHELDTGELFF.

The chain has TRBV6-1 and TRBJ2-7, with 7 bases lining up with TRBD1. The CDR3 is 14 residues long. V gave up 4 bases and J gave up 2 bases; unmatched junction bases: 5. Germline V gene data show CDR1 as MNHNS and CDR2 as SASEGT. The CDR3 region has the DNA TGTGCCAGCAGTGCCCCGGGACAGACCTACGAGCAGTACTTC. Encoded protein: CASSAPGQTYEQYF.

The rearrangement uses TRBV5-8 and TRBJ2-3; 11 bases match TRBD2. The V gene end was trimmed by 3 bases and the J gene end by 1 base; junction bases not matched to a gene: 4. CDR3 length equals 16 residues. CDR1 is SGHTS and CDR2 is YDEGEE in the germline V gene. CDR3 DNA: TGTGCCAGCAGCTGGGGACTAGCGGCCCGCACAGATACGCAGTATTTT. Residues: CASSWGLAARTDTQYF.

The gene calls are TRBV29-1 and TRBJ2-5, with 8 bases fitting TRBD2. V lost 5 bases, J lost 3 bases, and 8 bases stayed unmatched. The CDR3 length is 14 residues. Germline CDR1 is SQVTM and CDR2 is ANQGSEA. The CDR3 coding sequence is TGCAGCGTTCTACCGGGACTAGGAAAAGAGACCCAGTACTTC. This gives the protein CSVLPGLGKETQYF.

The V gene is TRBV7-8, the J gene TRBJ2-7; no reliable D call. Germline-derived CDR1 and CDR2 are SGHVS and FQNEAQ. The CDR3 runs 12 residues. Trimming pared 5 bases from V and 1 base from J, leaving 6 bases between. CDR3 loop: CASSHGSYEQYF. CDR3 coding DNA: TGTGCCAGCAGCCACGGGTCCTACGAGCAGTACTTC.

The chain links TRBV9 to TRBJ2-1, with D possibly being TRBD1 (7 bases). This CDR3 region has 16 residues. The V gene lost 4 bases and the J gene lost 6 bases, with 20 bases spanning the gap. Germline V gives CDR1 SGDLS, CDR2 YYNGEE. CDR3 DNA: TGTGCCAGCAGCCTAGGATGGGCAGGGGGGCTCAATGAGCAGTTCTTC. Translation gives CASSLGWAGGLNEQFF.